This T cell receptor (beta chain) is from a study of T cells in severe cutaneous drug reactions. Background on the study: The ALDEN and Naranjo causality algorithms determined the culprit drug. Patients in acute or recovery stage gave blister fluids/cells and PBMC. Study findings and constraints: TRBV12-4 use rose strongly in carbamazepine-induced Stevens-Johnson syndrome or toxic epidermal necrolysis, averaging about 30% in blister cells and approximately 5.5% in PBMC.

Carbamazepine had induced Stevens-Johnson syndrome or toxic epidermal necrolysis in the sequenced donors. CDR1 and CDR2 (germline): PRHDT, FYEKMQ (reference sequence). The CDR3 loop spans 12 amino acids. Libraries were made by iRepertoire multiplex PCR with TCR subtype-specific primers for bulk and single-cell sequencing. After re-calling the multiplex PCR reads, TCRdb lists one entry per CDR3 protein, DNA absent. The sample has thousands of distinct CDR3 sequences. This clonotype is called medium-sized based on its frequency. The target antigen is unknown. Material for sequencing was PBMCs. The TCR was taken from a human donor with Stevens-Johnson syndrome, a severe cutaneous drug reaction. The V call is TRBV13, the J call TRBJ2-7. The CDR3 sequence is CASSLRWQEQYF. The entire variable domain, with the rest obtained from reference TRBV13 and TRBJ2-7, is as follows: AAGVIQSPRHLIKEKRETATLKCYPIPRHDTVYWYQQGPGQDPQFLISFYEKMQSDKGSIPDRFSAQQFSDYHSELNMSSLELGDSALYFCASSLRWQEQYFGPGTRLTVT.